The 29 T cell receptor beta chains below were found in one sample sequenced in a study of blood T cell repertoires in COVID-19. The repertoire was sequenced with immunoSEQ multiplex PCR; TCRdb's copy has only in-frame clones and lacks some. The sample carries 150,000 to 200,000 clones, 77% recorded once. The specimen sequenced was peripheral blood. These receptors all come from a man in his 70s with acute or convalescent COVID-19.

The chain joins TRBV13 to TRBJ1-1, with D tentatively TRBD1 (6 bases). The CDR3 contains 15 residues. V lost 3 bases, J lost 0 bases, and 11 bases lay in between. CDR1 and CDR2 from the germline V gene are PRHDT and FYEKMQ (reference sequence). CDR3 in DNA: TGTGCCAGCAGCTTTATGGGACACATGAACACTGAAGCTTTCTTT. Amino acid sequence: CASSFMGHMNTEAFF.

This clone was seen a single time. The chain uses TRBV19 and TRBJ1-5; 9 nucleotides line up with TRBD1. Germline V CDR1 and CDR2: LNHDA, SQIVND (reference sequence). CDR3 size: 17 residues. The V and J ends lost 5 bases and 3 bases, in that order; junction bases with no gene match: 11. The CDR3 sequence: CASSPGTGNRVNQPQHF. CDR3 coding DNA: TGTGCCAGTAGTCCCGGGACAGGGAATAGGGTCAATCAGCCCCAGCATTTT.

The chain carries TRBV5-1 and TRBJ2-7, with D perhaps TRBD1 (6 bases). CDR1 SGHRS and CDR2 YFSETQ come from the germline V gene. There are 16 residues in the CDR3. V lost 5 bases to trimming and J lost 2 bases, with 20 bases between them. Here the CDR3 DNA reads TGCGCCAGCAGATCTGTCGGGGACACAAACACCTACGAGCAGTACTTC. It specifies CASRSVGDTNTYEQYF.

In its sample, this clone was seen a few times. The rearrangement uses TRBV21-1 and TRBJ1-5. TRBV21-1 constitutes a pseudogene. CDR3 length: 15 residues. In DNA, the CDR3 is TGTGCCAGCAGCATTGAGGGTCGGGGCAATCAGCCCCAGCATTTT. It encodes CASSIEGRGNQPQHF.

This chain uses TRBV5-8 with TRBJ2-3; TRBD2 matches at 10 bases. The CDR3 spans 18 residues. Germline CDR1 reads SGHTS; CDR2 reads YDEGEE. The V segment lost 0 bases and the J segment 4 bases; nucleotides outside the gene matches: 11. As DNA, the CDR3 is TGTGCCAGCAGCTTGGGGAAAGCTAGCGGGAGTATGGCAGATACGCAGTATTTT. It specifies CASSLGKASGSMADTQYF.

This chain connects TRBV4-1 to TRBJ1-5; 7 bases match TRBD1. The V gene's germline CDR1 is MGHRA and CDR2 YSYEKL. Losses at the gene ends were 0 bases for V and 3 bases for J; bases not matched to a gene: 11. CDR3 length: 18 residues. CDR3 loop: CASSQDRGSFRVNQPQHF. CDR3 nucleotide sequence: TGCGCCAGCAGCCAAGACAGGGGGAGTTTTCGGGTCAATCAGCCCCAGCATTTT.

The CDR3 spells CASSSVGLAGAGSYEQYF. The CDR3, as DNA: TGTGCCAGTAGTTCCGTCGGACTAGCGGGAGCTGGGTCCTACGAGCAGTACTTC. This chain connects TRBV19 to TRBJ2-7, with TRBD2 matching 13 bases. Per the germline V gene, CDR1 is LNHDA and CDR2 is SQIVND (reference sequence). Losses at the gene ends were 5 bases for V and 1 base for J; bases not matched to a gene: 11. This CDR3 has 18 residues.

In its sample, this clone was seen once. CDR3 protein: CASSQATRQETQYF. The CDR3 nucleotides read TGTGCCAGCAGCCAAGCTACCCGCCAAGAGACCCAGTACTTC. The chain employs TRBV11-3 and TRBJ2-5; D is unresolved. The V gene's germline CDR1 is SGHNT and CDR2 YENEEA. The length of the CDR3 is 14 residues. V gave up 5 bases and J gave up 1 base, with 11 bases separating them.

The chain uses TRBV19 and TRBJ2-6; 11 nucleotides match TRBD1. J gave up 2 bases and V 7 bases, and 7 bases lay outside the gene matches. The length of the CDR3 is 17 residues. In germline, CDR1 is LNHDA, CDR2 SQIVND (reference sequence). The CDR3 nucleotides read TGTGCCAGTAACGATCCGGGACAGGGGGCTGGGGCCAACGTCCTGACTTTC. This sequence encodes CASNDPGQGAGANVLTF. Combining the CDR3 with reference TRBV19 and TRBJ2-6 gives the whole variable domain DGGITQSPKYLFRKEGQNVTLSCEQNLNHDAMYWYRQDPGQGLRLIYYSQIVNDFQKGDIAEGYSVSREKKESFPLTVTSAQKNPTAFYLCASNDPGQGAGANVLTFGAGSRLTVL.

CDR3 amino acids: CASSEGGTTEAFF. The CDR3 DNA reads TGTGCCAGCAGTGAGGGGGGGACCACTGAAGCTTTCTTT. The chain couples TRBV6-1 to TRBJ1-1; D may be TRBD1 (5 bases). The germline V gene encodes CDR1 MNHNS and CDR2 SASEGT. The CDR3 is 13 amino acids. V dropped 3 bases and J dropped 4 bases, with 9 bases sitting between them.

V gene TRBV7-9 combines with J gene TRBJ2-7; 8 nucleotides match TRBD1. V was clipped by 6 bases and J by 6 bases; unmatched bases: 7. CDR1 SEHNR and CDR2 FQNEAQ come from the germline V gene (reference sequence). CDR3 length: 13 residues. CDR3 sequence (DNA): TGTGCCAGCAGACAAACAGGGGGAGGCGAGCAGTACTTC. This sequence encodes CASRQTGGGEQYF. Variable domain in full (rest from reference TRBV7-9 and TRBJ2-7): DTGVSQNPRHKITKRGQNVTFRCDPISEHNRLYWYRQTLGQGPEFLTYFQNEAQLEKSRLLSDRFSAERPKGSFSTLEIQRTEQGDSAMYLCASRQTGGGEQYFGPGTRLTVT.

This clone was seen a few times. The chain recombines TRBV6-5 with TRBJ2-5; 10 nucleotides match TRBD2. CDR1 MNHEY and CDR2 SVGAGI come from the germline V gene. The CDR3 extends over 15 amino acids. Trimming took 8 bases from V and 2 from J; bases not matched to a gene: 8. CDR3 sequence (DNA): TGTGCCAGCGCGGGTGCTAGCGGGGGACAAGAGACCCAGTACTTC. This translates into CASAGASGGQETQYF.

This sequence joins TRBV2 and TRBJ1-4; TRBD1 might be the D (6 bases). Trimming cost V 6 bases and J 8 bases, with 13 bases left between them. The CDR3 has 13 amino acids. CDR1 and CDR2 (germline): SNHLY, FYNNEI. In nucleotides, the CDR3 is TGTGCCAGCAGCGACAGGATGTCGGAAAAACTGTTTTTT. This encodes CASSDRMSEKLFF.

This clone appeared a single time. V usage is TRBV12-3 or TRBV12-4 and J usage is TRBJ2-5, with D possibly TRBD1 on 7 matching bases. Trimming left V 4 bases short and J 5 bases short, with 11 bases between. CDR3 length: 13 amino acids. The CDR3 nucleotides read TGTGCCAGCAGTTCTCAGGGGGGCGAGACCCAGTACTTC. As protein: CASSSQGGETQYF.

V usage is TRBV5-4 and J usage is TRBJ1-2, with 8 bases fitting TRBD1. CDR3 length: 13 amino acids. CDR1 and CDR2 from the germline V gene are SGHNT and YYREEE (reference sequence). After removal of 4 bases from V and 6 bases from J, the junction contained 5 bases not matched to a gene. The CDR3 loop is CASSRTGGNGYTF. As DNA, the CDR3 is TGTGCCAGCAGCCGAACAGGGGGGAATGGCTACACCTTC.

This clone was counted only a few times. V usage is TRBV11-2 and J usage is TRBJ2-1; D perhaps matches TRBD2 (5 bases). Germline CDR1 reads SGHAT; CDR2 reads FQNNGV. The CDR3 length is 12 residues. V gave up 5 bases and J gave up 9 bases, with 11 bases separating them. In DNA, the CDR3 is TGTGCCAGCAGCCACGGGGTCTTTGAGCAGTTCTTC. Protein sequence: CASSHGVFEQFF. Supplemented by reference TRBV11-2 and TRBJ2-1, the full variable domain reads EAGVAQSPRYKIIEKRQSVAFWCNPISGHATLYWYQQILGQGPKLLIQFQNNGVVDDSQLPKDRFSAERLKGVDSTLKIQPAKLEDSAVYLCASSHGVFEQFFGPGTRLTVL.

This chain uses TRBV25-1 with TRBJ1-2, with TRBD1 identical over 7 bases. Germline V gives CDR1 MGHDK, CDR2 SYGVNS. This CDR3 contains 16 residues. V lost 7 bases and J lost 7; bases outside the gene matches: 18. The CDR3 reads CASIPNIGGAILGYTF. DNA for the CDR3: TGTGCCAGCATCCCTAATATAGGGGGCGCAATCCTTGGCTACACCTTC.

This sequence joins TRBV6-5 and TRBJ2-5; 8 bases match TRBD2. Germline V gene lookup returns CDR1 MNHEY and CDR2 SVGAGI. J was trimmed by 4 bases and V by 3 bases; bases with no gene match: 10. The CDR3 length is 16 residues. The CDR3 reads CASSYSTGTSGETQYF. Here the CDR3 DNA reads TGTGCCAGCAGTTATTCCACCGGAACTAGCGGAGAGACCCAGTACTTC.

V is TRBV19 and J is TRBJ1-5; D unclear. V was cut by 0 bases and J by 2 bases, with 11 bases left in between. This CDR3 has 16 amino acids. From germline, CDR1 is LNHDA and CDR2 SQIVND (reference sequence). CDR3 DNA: TGTGCCAGTAGTATAGATAGCATATGGGGCAATCAGCCCCAGCATTTT. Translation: CASSIDSIWGNQPQHF.

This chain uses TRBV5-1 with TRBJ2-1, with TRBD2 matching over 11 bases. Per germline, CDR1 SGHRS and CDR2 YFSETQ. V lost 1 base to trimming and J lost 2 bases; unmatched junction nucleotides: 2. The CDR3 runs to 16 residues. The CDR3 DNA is TGCGCCAGCAGCTTGCTAGCGGGGGGAACCTACAATGAGCAGTTCTTC. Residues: CASSLLAGGTYNEQFF.

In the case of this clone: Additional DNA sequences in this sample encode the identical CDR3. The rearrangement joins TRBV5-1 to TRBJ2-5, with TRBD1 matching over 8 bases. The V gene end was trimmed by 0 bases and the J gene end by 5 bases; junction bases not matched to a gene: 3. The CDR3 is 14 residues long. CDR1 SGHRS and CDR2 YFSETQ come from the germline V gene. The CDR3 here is CASSLGTGLETQYF. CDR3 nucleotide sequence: TGCGCCAGCAGCTTGGGGACAGGGTTGGAGACCCAGTACTTC.

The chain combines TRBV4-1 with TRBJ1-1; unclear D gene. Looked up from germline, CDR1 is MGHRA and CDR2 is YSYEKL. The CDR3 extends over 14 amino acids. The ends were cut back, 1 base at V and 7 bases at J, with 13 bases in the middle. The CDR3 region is CASSQGVREGEAFF. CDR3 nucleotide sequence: TGCGCCAGCAGCCAAGGCGTGAGGGAAGGTGAAGCTTTCTTT.

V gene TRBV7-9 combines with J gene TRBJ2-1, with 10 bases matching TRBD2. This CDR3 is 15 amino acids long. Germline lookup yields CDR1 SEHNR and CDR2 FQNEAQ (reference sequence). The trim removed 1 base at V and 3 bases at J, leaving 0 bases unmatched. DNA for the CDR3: TGTGCCAGCAGCTTAGTAGCGGGAGGCTACAATGAGCAGTTCTTC. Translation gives CASSLVAGGYNEQFF.

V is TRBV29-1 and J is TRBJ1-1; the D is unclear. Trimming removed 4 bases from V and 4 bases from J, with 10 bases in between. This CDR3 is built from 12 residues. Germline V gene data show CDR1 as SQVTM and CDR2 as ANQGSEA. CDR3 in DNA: TGCAGCGTTGTAGTCTCCGGCACTGAAGCTTTCTTT. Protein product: CSVVVSGTEAFF. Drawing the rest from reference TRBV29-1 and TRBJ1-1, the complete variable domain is SAVISQKPSRDICQRGTSLTIQCQVDSQVTMMFWYRQQPGQSLTLIATANQGSEATYESGFVIDKFPISRPNLTFSTLTVSNMSPEDSSIYLCSVVVSGTEAFFGQGTRLTVV.

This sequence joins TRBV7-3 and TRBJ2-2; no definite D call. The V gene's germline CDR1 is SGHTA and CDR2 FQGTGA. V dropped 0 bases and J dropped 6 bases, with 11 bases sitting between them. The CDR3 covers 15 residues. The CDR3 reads CASSLTTGRAGELFF. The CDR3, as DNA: TGTGCCAGCAGCTTAACGACGGGTCGAGCCGGGGAGCTGTTTTTT. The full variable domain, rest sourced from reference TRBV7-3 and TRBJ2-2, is GAGVSQTPSNKVTEKGKYVELRCDPISGHTALYWYRQSLGQGPEFLIYFQGTGAADDSGLPNDRFFAVRPEGSVSTLKIQRTERGDSAVYLCASSLTTGRAGELFFGEGSRLTVL.

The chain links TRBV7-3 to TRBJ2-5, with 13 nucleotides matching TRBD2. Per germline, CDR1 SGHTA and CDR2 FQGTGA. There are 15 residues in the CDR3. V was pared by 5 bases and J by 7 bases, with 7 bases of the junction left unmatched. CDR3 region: CASSIGLAGAGTQYF. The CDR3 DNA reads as TGTGCCAGCAGCATAGGACTAGCGGGAGCAGGGACCCAGTACTTC.

The CDR3 protein is CASSPPQAGANVLTF. Written as DNA, the CDR3 is TGTGCCAGCTCACCACCGCAGGCTGGGGCCAACGTCCTGACTTTC. The chain recombines TRBV18 with TRBJ2-6; D unclear. V lost 0 bases and J lost 2, with 5 bases in between. The CDR3 sequence is 15 residues long. Germline loops: CDR1 KGHSH, CDR2 LQKENI.

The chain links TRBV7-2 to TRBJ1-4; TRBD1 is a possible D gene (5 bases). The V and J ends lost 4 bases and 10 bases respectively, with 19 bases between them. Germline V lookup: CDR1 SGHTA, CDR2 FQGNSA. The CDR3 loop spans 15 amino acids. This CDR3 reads CASSSGATAERKLFF. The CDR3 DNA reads TGTGCCAGCAGCTCTGGGGCCACGGCTGAACGAAAACTGTTTTTT.

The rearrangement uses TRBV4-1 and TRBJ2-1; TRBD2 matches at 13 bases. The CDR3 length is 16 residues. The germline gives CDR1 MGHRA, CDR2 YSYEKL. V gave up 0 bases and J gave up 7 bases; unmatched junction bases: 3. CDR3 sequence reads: CASSQERTSGSNEQFF. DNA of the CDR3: TGCGCCAGCAGCCAAGAACGGACTAGCGGGAGTAATGAGCAGTTCTTC.